The sequence of this T cell receptor (beta chain) was determined in a study of regulatory T cells in long-lasting Graves disease. Looked up from germline, CDR1 is MDHEN and CDR2 is SYDVKM. This CDR3 region has 15 residues. The ends were cut back, 3 bases at V and 8 bases at J, with 16 bases in the middle. Sample time point: newly diagnosed GD, antithyroid drugs for less than 3 months. The TCR library was prepared using RNA isolated from PBMCs. According to the study, TCR beta libraries were built with iRepertoire HTBI primers and CDR3-region Arm-PCR. TCRdb called the multiplex PCR reads again in MiXCR, with one record for every CDR3 protein. This table holds roughly 410,000 distinct CDR3 sequences, about 15% found once. This clonotype came up many times. The same data also contributed to another study, on T cells in Graves' hyperthyroidism and ophthalmopathy. As reported in that work: Graves' hyperthyroidism without ophthalmopathy progression within 18 months was termed stable. The HTBI primer set served for first-round RT-PCR of the TCR CDR3.

The material sequenced was peripheral blood mononuclear cells (PBMCs), taken at new diagnosis, from a patient treated with antithyroid drugs. The chain is built from TRBV28 and TRBJ1-4, with no clear D. The receptor was isolated from a woman between 40 and 55 years old with Graves disease. CDR3 DNA sequence: TGTGCCAGCAGTTTCCCCAGCGAGATCGCCGAAAAACTGTTTTTT. It specifies CASSFPSEIAEKLFF.